The clone carrying this T cell receptor (beta chain) was counted a few times. The antigen is unknown. The data derive from a study of CD8+CD57+ T cells in acquired aplastic anemia. General study results and limits: Patients and healthy controls showed no significant CD8+ Simpson's diversity difference.

Patients sequenced had flow cytometry evidence of CD8+CD57+ cell expansion. Patients were untreated when blood was sampled. CDR3 and TCR beta VDJ profiling relied on a genomic DNA template. One entry per CDR3 protein results from TCRdb running MiXCR on the reads. The sample has 150,000 to 200,000 distinct CDR3 sequences, 40% to 55% seen once. The sequenced sample was sorted CD4+, CD8+, or CD8+CD57+ T cells (not recorded which) from PBMCs. The receptor was isolated from a human donor with aplastic anemia.

CDR3 coding DNA: TGTGCCAGCAGTAAGGGACAGTACACTGAAGCTTTCTTT. Amino acids: CASSKGQYTEAFF. The chain carries TRBV27 and TRBJ1-1; 7 bases are shared with TRBD1. Germline loops: CDR1 MNHEY, CDR2 SMNVEV (reference sequence). The V segment lost 5 bases and the J segment 3 bases; nucleotides outside the gene matches: 3. The CDR3 consists of 13 residues.